These 17 T cell receptor beta chains share one sample of origin, sequenced in a study of blood T cell repertoires in COVID-19. TCRdb keeps only in-frame clones here, not all; method: immunoSEQ multiplex PCR. Of some 140,000 clones listed, approximately 88% are singletons. The sample consisted of peripheral blood. All receptors derive from a man in his 70s with active COVID-19.

This chain connects TRBV27 to TRBJ2-3; the match to TRBD2 covers 15 bases. With V trimmed by 3 bases and J by 4 bases, 17 bases remained unmatched. CDR1 is MNHEY, CDR2 SMNVEV, per germline (reference sequence). The CDR3 is made up of 21 amino acids. The CDR3 loop reads CASSLKQPGTSGRLNADTQYF. The CDR3 nucleotides read TGTGCCAGCAGTTTGAAACAGCCCGGGACTAGCGGGAGGCTTAACGCAGATACGCAGTATTTT.

The rearrangement joins TRBV5-1 to TRBJ1-4; 9 positions agree with TRBD1. V lost 4 bases and J lost 0; bases outside the gene matches: 7. From germline, CDR1 is SGHRS and CDR2 YFSETQ. This CDR3 comprises 17 residues. CDR3 region: CASSARQGGTTNEKLFF. CDR3 DNA sequence: TGCGCCAGCAGCGCCCGACAGGGGGGGACAACTAATGAAAAACTGTTTTTT. Based on the CDR3 plus reference TRBV5-1 and TRBJ1-4, the full variable domain is KAGVTQTPRYLIKTRGQQVTLSCSPISGHRSVSWYQQTPGQGLQFLFEYFSETQRNKGNFPGRFSGRQFSNSRSEMNVSTLELGDSALYLCASSARQGGTTNEKLFFGSGTQLSVL.

This clone was detected only once. The chain uses TRBV2 and TRBJ2-7, with D possibly TRBD1 on 5 matching bases. Germline loops: CDR1 SNHLY, CDR2 FYNNEI. The CDR3 covers 15 residues. Trimming stripped 8 bases from V and 5 bases from J, with 22 bases between. The chain's CDR3 is CASGPRGLLVDEQYF. The DNA for the CDR3 is TGTGCCAGCGGTCCTAGGGGCCTCCTGGTAGACGAGCAGTACTTC.

The chain joins TRBV5-8 to TRBJ1-5; TRBD1 might be the D (6 bases). Germline V CDR1 and CDR2: SGHTS, YDEGEE. The germline V and J ends were trimmed by 0 bases and 0 bases, with 13 bases remaining between them. The CDR3 is 17 amino acids. This chain's CDR3 is CASSLGQVSNSNQPQHF. Here the CDR3 DNA reads TGTGCCAGCAGCTTGGGACAGGTCTCGAATAGCAATCAGCCCCAGCATTTT.

This chain connects TRBV2 to TRBJ2-7; 10 bases are a match to TRBD2. The germline gives CDR1 SNHLY, CDR2 FYNNEI. This CDR3 has 14 residues. V lost 3 bases and J lost 2; bases outside the gene matches: 1. The CDR3 loop reads CASSDGLAAYEQYF. The CDR3 region has the DNA TGTGCCAGCAGTGATGGACTAGCGGCCTACGAGCAGTACTTC.

J is TRBJ2-3 and V is TRBV29-1; D not certain. Germline CDR1 reads SQVTM; CDR2 reads ANQGSEA. The V end lost 7 bases, the J end lost 1 base, and 9 bases lay between the germline ends. CDR3 length: 12 amino acids. The CDR3 region is CSDTLGTDTQYF. The CDR3 nucleotides are TGCAGCGACACCCTGGGCACAGATACGCAGTATTTT.

The V call is TRBV10-2, the J call TRBJ2-2, with 7 bases matching TRBD1. CDR3 size: 13 residues. Germline CDR1 reads WSHSY; CDR2 reads SAAADI. Trimming at V came to 7 bases and at J to 4 bases, leaving 3 bases not matched to a gene. The CDR3 DNA follows: TGCGCCAGCAACTACAGGGGCACCGGGGAGCTGTTTTTT. It is translated as CASNYRGTGELFF.

This clone showed up just a few times. This rearrangement joins TRBV11-3 to TRBJ1-1; no reliable D call. Germline loops: CDR1 SGHNT, CDR2 YENEEA. V was clipped by 3 bases and J by 1 base, with 6 bases between them. There are 13 residues in the CDR3. CDR3 in amino acids: CASSLQENTEAFF. The CDR3 DNA follows: TGTGCCAGCAGCTTGCAGGAGAACACTGAAGCTTTCTTT.

This chain connects TRBV6-5 to TRBJ2-7, with D possibly matching TRBD2 (6 bases). Deletions cut 8 bases from V and 0 bases from J, with 11 bases between. Germline loops: CDR1 MNHEY, CDR2 SVGAGI. This CDR3 region has 13 residues. CDR3 in amino acids: CASGDFPSYEQYF. CDR3 bases: TGTGCCAGCGGGGACTTCCCCTCCTACGAGCAGTACTTC.

The rearrangement joins TRBV7-2 to TRBJ2-5; maybe TRBD1 (5 bases). The CDR3 is made up of 15 amino acids. Germline CDR1 reads SGHTA; CDR2 reads FQGNSA. V lost 0 bases and J lost 3, with 11 bases in between. CDR3 sequence: CASSLAGPGKETQYF. CDR3 nucleotide sequence: TGTGCCAGCAGCTTAGCTGGTCCAGGGAAAGAGACCCAGTACTTC.

This chain joins TRBV7-2 and TRBJ2-3; possible D gene TRBD1, 6 bases. CDR3 length: 14 residues. Trimming took off 3 bases at V and 3 bases at J, with 10 bases between the two ends. Germline loops: CDR1 SGHTA, CDR2 FQGNSA. CDR3 nucleotides: TGTGCCAGCAGCTTTCAGGGGTGGACAGATACGCAGTATTTT. Its protein is CASSFQGWTDTQYF.

This sequence joins TRBV27 and TRBJ2-6, with 11 positions matching TRBD2. Per the germline V gene, CDR1 is MNHEY and CDR2 is SMNVEV (reference sequence). V was clipped by 3 bases and J by 2 bases; unmatched bases: 9. This CDR3 region has 19 residues. CDR3 DNA sequence: TGTGCCAGCAGTTTTCTGACTAGCGGGAATAGGGCTGGGGCCAACGTCCTGACTTTC. Its protein is CASSFLTSGNRAGANVLTF. Drawing the rest from reference TRBV27 and TRBJ2-6, the complete variable domain is EAQVTQNPRYLITVTGKKLTVTCSQNMNHEYMSWYRQDPGLGLRQIYYSMNVEVTDKGDVPEGYKVSRKEKRNFPLILESPSPNQTSLYFCASSFLTSGNRAGANVLTFGAGSRLTVL.

This chain uses TRBV28 with TRBJ2-3, with D possibly TRBD2 on 7 matching bases. Germline V gives CDR1 MDHEN, CDR2 SYDVKM. The CDR3 has 16 residues. V was shortened by 5 bases and J by 6 bases, with 21 bases between the two germline ends. The CDR3 DNA reads TGTGCCAGCAGTGTCCGAGGGGGGGGCATTCCGGATACGCAGTATTTT. This codes for CASSVRGGGIPDTQYF.

The rearrangement uses TRBV2 and TRBJ2-7; D not resolved. Trimming took 1 base from V and 2 from J, leaving 9 bases between them. CDR3 size: 14 residues. CDR1 is SNHLY and CDR2 is FYNNEI in the germline V gene. Here the CDR3 reads CASSEGYRAYEQYF. The CDR3 DNA is TGTGCCAGCAGTGAAGGGTACAGAGCCTACGAGCAGTACTTC.

This sequence joins TRBV7-9 and TRBJ2-7; perhaps TRBD2 as D (6 bases). The CDR3 is made up of 17 amino acids. The ends were cut back, 1 base at V and 3 bases at J, with 19 bases in the middle. CDR1 is SEHNR, CDR2 FQNEAQ, per germline (reference sequence). The CDR3 sequence: CASSLGGDPRGFYEQYF. CDR3 bases: TGTGCCAGCAGCTTAGGCGGGGATCCGAGGGGATTCTACGAGCAGTACTTC.

This chain joins TRBV18 and TRBJ1-1; weak D call: TRBD1 (5 bases). The CDR3 has 15 residues. Trimming stripped 1 base from V and 1 base from J, with 10 bases between. From germline, CDR1 is KGHSH and CDR2 LQKENI. The CDR3 DNA follows: TGTGCCAGCTCACCACGACAGTCCTGGAACACTGAAGCTTTCTTT. This encodes CASSPRQSWNTEAFF.

The chain employs TRBV29-1 and TRBJ2-3; unclear D gene. This CDR3 spans 12 amino acids. Germline-derived CDR1 and CDR2 are SQVTM and ANQGSEA. Trimming took 3 bases from V and 1 from J, leaving 5 bases between them. CDR3 coding DNA: TGCAGCGTTGACACAGGCACAGATACGCAGTATTTT. It codes for CSVDTGTDTQYF.